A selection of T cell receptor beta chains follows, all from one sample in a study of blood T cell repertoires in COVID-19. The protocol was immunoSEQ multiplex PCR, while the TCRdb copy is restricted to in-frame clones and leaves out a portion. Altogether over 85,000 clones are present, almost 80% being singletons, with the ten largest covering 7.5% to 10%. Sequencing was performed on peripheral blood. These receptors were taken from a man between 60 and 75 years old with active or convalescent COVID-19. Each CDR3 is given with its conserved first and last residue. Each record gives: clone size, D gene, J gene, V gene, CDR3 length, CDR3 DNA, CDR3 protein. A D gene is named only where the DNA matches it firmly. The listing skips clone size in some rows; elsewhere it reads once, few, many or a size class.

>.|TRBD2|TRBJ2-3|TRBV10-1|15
TGCGCCAGCAGTCCTAGCGGGAGGTCCACAGATACGCAGTATTTT
CASSPSGRSTDTQYF
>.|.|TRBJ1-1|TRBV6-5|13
TGTGCCAGCAGGTCGGGACAGAACACTGAAGCTTTCTTT
CASRSGQNTEAFF
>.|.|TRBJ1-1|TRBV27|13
TGTGCCAGCAGTCCCCGCCGGGACACTGAAGCTTTCTTT
CASSPRRDTEAFF
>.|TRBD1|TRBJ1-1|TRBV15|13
TGTGCCACCAGCAGTCAGGGGGTCACTGAAGCTTTCTTT
CATSSQGVTEAFF
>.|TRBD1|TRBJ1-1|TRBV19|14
TGTGCCAGTAGTATAGGGACAGGGCCGACTGAAGCTTTCTTT
CASSIGTGPTEAFF
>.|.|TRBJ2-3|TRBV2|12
TGTGCCACCAGACTAGGCACAGATACGCAGTATTTT
CATRLGTDTQYF
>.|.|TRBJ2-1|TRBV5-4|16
TGTGCCAGCAGCCTGGGTGGGGCCCCCTCCTACAATGAGCAGTTCTTC
CASSLGGAPSYNEQFF
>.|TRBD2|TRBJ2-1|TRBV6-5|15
TGTGCCAGCATGCCGGGGCTAGCGGGTGGGAATGAGCAGTTCTTC
CASMPGLAGGNEQFF
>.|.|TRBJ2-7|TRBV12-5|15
TGTGCTAGTGGTTTGCTATCCGGAGGGGTGGGGGAGCAGTACTTC
CASGLLSGGVGEQYF
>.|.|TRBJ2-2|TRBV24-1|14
TGTGCCACCAGTGGGTACCGTTGGAGCGGGGAGCTGTTTTTT
CATSGYRWSGELFF
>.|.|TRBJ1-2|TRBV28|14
TGTGCCAGCAGTTCGTTGGGGGGGAACTATGGCTACACCTTC
CASSSLGGNYGYTF
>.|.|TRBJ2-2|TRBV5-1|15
TGCGCCAGCAGCTTACAGGCGATGAACACCGGGGAGCTGTTTTTT
CASSLQAMNTGELFF
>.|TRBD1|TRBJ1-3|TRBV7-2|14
TGTGCCAGCAGGGCAGGGGGATCTGGAAACACCATATATTTT
CASRAGGSGNTIYF
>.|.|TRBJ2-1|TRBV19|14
TGTGCCAGTAGAGAACAGGGTGAGGTCAATGAGCAGTTCTTC
CASREQGEVNEQFF
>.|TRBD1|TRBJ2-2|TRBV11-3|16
TGTGCCAGCAGCTCGGACAGGGGGCGCTACACCGGGGAGCTGTTTTTT
CASSSDRGRYTGELFF
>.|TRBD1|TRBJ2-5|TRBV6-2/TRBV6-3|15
TGTGCCAGCAGTGCCCGGGACAGGGACAAGGAGACCCAGTACTTC
CASSARDRDKETQYF
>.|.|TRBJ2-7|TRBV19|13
TGTGCCAGTAGTACGGGGGGCGAGAACGAGCAGTACTTC
CASSTGGENEQYF
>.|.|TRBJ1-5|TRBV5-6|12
TGTGCCAGCAGCTTGGCAACGGGGCCCCAGCATTTT
CASSLATGPQHF
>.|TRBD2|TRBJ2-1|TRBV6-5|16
TGTGCCAGCAGTTCCGGGACTAGCGGGAATTACAATGAGCAGTTCTTC
CASSSGTSGNYNEQFF
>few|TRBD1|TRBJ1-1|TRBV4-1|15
TGCGCCAGCAGCTATCCGGGACAGGGGGAAACTGAAGCTTTCTTT
CASSYPGQGETEAFF
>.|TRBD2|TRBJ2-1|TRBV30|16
TGTGCCTGGAGTGTACGCAGGACTAGCGGGAACAATGAGCAGTTCTTC
CAWSVRRTSGNNEQFF
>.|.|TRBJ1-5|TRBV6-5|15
TGTGCCAGCAGTCGACGGACAAACGGCAATCAGCCCCAGCATTTT
CASSRRTNGNQPQHF
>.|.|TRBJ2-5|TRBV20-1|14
TGCAGTGCTAGTAGGACAACTGTCCAAGAGACCCAGTACTTC
CSASRTTVQETQYF
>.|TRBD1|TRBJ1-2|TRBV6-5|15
TGTGCCAGCAGTTACGGGGACAGGTGGGGCTATGGCTACACCTTC
CASSYGDRWGYGYTF
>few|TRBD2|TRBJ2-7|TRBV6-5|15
TGTGCCAGCAGTTACGGGGTAGCGGGGTCCTACGAGCAGTACTTC
CASSYGVAGSYEQYF
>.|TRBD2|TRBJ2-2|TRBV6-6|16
TGTGCCAGCAGTTCCCCCTCGGGAGGGCCGAACGGGGAGCTGTTTTTT
CASSSPSGGPNGELFF
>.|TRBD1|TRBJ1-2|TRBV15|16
TGTGCCACCAGCAGAGTCCAGGGGGAGACCTATGGGGGCTACACCTTC
CATSRVQGETYGGYTF
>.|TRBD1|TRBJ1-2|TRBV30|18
TGTGCCTGGAGTGGCCCGAATCAAGGACAGGGGAGTCCCTATGGCTACACCTTC
CAWSGPNQGQGSPYGYTF
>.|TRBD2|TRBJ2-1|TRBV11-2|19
TGTGCCAGCAGCTTATTGGGACTAGCGGGAACAAGCTCCTACAATGAGCAGTTCTTC
CASSLLGLAGTSSYNEQFF
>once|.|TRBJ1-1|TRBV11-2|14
TGTGCCAGCAGCTTAGAGCCGGGGTTGGCTGAAGCTTTCTTT
CASSLEPGLAEAFF
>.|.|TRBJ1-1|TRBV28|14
TGTGCCAGCAGCACCCTTGACGGGGTGGGTGAAGCTTTCTTT
CASSTLDGVGEAFF
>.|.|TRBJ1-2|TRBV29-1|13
TGCAGCGTCACAAAGGCCCAGGGCTATGGCTACACCTTC
CSVTKAQGYGYTF
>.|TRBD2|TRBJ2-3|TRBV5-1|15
TGCGCCAGCAGCCCCGGACTAGCGGGAGTAGATACGCAGTATTTT
CASSPGLAGVDTQYF
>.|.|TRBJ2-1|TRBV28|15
TGTGCCAGCAGACGGCGGGCAGGGGCCTACAATGAGCAGTTCTTC
CASRRRAGAYNEQFF
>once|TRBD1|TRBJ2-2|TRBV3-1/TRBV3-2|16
TGTGCCAGCAGACACCCGGGACAGGGTAGCACCGGGGAGCTGTTTTTT
CASRHPGQGSTGELFF
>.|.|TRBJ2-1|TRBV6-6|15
TGTGCCAGCAGTTACTCGGACAGCTCCTACAATGAGCAGTTCTTC
CASSYSDSSYNEQFF
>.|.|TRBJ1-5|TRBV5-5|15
TGTGCCAGCAGCTTGGATTTTCGGACAGTTCAGCCCCAGCATTTT
CASSLDFRTVQPQHF
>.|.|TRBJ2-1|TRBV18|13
TGTGCCAGCTCACCATCCGCGAACAATGAGCAGTTCTTC
CASSPSANNEQFF
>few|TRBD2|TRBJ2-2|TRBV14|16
TGTGCCAGCAGCCGTTCGGGAGGAAGTTACACCGGGGAGCTGTTTTTT
CASSRSGGSYTGELFF
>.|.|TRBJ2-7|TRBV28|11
TGTGCCAGCGCCCGGGAGTACGAGCAGTACTTC
CASAREYEQYF
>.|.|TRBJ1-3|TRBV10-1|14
TGCGCCAGCAGCGACGGGAGCTCTGGAAACACCATATATTTT
CASSDGSSGNTIYF
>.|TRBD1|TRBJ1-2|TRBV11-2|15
TGTGCCAGCGCCACAGGGGTAGCCGCATCCTATGGCTACACCTTC
CASATGVAASYGYTF
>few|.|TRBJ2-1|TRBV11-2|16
TGTGCCAGCAGCTCCGGGGGCGCGGGGGAATACAATGAGCAGTTCTTC
CASSSGGAGEYNEQFF
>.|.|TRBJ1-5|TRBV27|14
TGTGCCAGCAGTTTCGGCCAGGACAATCAGCCCCAGCATTTT
CASSFGQDNQPQHF
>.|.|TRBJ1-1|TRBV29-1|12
TGCAGCGCTGCGGGGCGGTACACTGAAGCTTTCTTT
CSAAGRYTEAFF
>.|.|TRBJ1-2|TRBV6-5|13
TGTGCCAGCTACCAAACACAGAGCTATGGCTACACCTTC
CASYQTQSYGYTF
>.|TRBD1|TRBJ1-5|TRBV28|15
TGTGCCAGCAGTCCTGGGACAGGGGGCTATCAGCCCCAGCATTTT
CASSPGTGGYQPQHF
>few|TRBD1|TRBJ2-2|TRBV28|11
TGTGCCAGCAGTTGGACAGGGGGGCTGTTTTTT
CASSWTGGLFF